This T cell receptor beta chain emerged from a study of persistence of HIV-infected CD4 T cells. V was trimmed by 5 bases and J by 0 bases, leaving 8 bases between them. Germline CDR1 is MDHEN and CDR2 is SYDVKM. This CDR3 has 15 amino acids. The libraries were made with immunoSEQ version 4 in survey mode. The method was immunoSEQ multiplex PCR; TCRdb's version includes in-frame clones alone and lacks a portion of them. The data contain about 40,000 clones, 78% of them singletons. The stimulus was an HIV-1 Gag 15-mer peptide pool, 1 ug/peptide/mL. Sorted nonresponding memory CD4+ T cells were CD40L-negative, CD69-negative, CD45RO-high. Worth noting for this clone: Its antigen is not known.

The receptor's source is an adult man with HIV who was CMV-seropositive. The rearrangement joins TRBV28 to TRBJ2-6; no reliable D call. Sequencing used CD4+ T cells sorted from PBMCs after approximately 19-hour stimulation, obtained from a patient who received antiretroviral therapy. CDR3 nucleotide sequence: TGTGCCAGCAGTCGTGAATACTCTGGGGCCAACGTCCTGACTTTC. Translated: CASSREYSGANVLTF.